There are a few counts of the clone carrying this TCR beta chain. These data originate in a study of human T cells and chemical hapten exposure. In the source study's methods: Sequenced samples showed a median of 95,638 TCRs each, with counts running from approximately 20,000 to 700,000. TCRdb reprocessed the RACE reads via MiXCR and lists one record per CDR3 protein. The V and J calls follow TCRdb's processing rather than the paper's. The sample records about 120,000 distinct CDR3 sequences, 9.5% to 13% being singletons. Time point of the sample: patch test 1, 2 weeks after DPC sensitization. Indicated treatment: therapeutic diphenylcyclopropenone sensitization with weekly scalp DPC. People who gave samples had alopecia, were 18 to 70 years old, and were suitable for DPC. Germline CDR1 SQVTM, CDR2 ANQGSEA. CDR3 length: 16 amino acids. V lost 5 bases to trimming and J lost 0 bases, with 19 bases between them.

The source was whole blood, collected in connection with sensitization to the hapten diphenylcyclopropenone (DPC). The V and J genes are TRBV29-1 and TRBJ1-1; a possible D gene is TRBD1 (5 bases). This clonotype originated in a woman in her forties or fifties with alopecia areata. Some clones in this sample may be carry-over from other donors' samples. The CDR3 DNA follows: TGCAGCGTTCGAAAACTCGACAGACTTCTGAACACTGAAGCTTTCTTT. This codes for CSVRKLDRLLNTEAFF.